This T cell receptor beta chain emerged from a study of T cells in Graves' hyperthyroidism and ophthalmopathy. Cells are PBMCs isolated from 10 ml of fresh blood. This clonotype was seen a handful of times. It was RNA transcripts that yielded the amplified TCR beta CDR3 regions. The study used the HTBI primer set for a first-round RT-PCR of the TCR CDR3. TCRdb recomputed calls from the multiplex PCR reads with MiXCR, one row per CDR3 protein. The repertoire holds roughly 600,000 distinct CDR3 sequences, with roughly 14% as singletons. The germline V gene has CDR1 DFQATT and CDR2 SNEGSKA (reference sequence). V gave up 3 bases and J gave up 0 bases; unmatched junction bases: 12. The CDR3 loop spans 18 amino acids.

The chain joins TRBV20-1 to TRBJ2-4, with TRBD2 matching 9 bases. The source material was blood. The clonotype originates from a woman aged 45 to 65 with Graves' ophthalmopathy. The CDR3 is CSASVTSGFTIAKNIQYF. CDR3 coding DNA: TGCAGTGCTAGCGTGACTAGCGGATTTACTATAGCCAAAAACATTCAGTACTTC.